The 23 T cell receptor beta chains in this list originate from one sample, sequenced in a study of T cell responses to AZD1222 COVID-19 vaccine. Produced via immunoSEQ multiplex PCR; TCRdb's table is partial and in-frame only. Altogether around 130,000 clones are present, less than 95% being singletons, with the ten largest covering about 5.3%. Sequencing was performed on peripheral blood, taken on day 0 of AZD1222 vaccination. Receptor source: an adult in good health.

This chain connects TRBV25-1 to TRBJ1-2; the D is unclear. Trimming left V 2 bases short and J 8 bases short, with 18 bases between. In germline, CDR1 is MGHDK, CDR2 SYGVNS. This CDR3 contains 15 residues. The CDR3 sequence is CASSEGMGPQRGYTF. The CDR3 DNA reads as TGTGCCAGCAGTGAAGGGATGGGCCCCCAAAGGGGCTACACCTTC.

This chain links TRBV7-9 with TRBJ2-6; 9 bases line up with TRBD1. This CDR3 region has 18 residues. Germline V lookup: CDR1 SEHNR, CDR2 FQNEAQ (reference sequence). V was pared by 4 bases and J by 3 bases, with 10 bases of the junction left unmatched. Here the CDR3 DNA reads TGTGCCAGCAGCTCAGGGGTACAGGGGGCAGGTGGGGCCAACGTCCTGACTTTC. Encoded protein: CASSSGVQGAGGANVLTF.

The V call is TRBV18, the J call TRBJ2-3; weak D call: TRBD2 (5 bases). V was shortened by 5 bases and J by 4 bases, with 13 bases between the two germline ends. This CDR3 spans 14 amino acids. Germline CDR1 reads KGHSH; CDR2 reads LQKENI. DNA for the CDR3: TGTGCCAGCTCAAAAAACGAGGGCGCAGATACGCAGTATTTT. It codes for CASSKNEGADTQYF. The variable domain in full, completed from reference TRBV18 and TRBJ2-3, reads NAGVMQNPRHLVRRRGQEARLRCSPMKGHSHVYWYRQLPEEGLKFMVYLQKENIIDESGMPKERFSAEFPKEGPSILRIQQVVRGDSAAYFCASSKNEGADTQYFGPGTRLTVL.

The V call is TRBV14, the J call TRBJ1-3, with D unresolved. CDR1 is SGHDN, CDR2 FVKESK, per germline. The V and J ends lost 1 base and 0 bases respectively, with 1 base between them. This CDR3 is 13 amino acids long. The CDR3 sequence is CASSQASGNTIYF. CDR3 bases: TGTGCCAGCAGCCAAGCCTCTGGAAACACCATATATTTT.

This clone is a singleton in its sample. This CDR3 is also generated by other DNA sequences in the sample. The chain is built from TRBV10-3 and TRBJ1-5, with unresolved D. Trimming shortened V by 2 bases and J by 4 bases, and 3 bases separated the two germline ends. The CDR3 totals 12 residues. In germline, CDR1 is ENHRY, CDR2 SYGVKD. DNA for the CDR3: TGTGCCATCAGTGAGGGAAATCAGCCCCAGCATTTT. Protein sequence: CAISEGNQPQHF.

The gene calls are TRBV3-1 (or the pseudogene TRBV3-2) and TRBJ1-1, with a weak D call TRBD1 (5 bases). V was cut by 1 base and J by 1 base, with 7 bases left in between. Germline CDR1 and CDR2: LGHDT and YNNKEL (reference sequence). This CDR3 comprises 14 residues. The CDR3 region has the DNA TGTGCCAGCAGCCAAGCAGGGTCGAACACTGAAGCTTTCTTT. Its protein product is CASSQAGSNTEAFF.

This chain links TRBV27 with TRBJ2-6; unclear D gene. Germline CDR1 is MNHEY and CDR2 is SMNVEV (reference sequence). The CDR3 sequence is 13 residues long. V lost 6 bases and J 0 bases, leaving 3 bases between the germline ends. CDR3 sequence: CASSHSGANVLTF. The DNA of the CDR3 is TGTGCCAGCAGCCACTCTGGGGCCAACGTCCTGACTTTC.

This clone was seen once. The chain couples TRBV15 to TRBJ1-5; TRBD1 is a possible D gene (5 bases). Trimming removed 3 bases at V and 3 bases at J, with 12 bases between. Germline V CDR1 and CDR2: LNHNV, YYDKDF (reference sequence). The CDR3 extends over 15 amino acids. CDR3: CATSSGTWNNQPQHF. The CDR3 DNA sequence: TGTGCCACCAGCAGCGGGACGTGGAACAATCAGCCCCAGCATTTT. Drawing the rest from reference TRBV15 and TRBJ1-5, the complete variable domain is DAMVIQNPRYQVTQFGKPVTLSCSQTLNHNVMYWYQQKSSQAPKLLFHYYDKDFNNEADTPDNFQSRRPNTSFCFLDIRSPGLGDTAMYLCATSSGTWNNQPQHFGDGTRLSIL.

The chain combines TRBV1 with TRBJ1-2; the table's D call of TRBD1 was not tested on the DNA. TRBV1 is described as a pseudogene. The length of the CDR3 is 18 residues. The chain's CDR3 is CTSSQDMVTDRKLYGYTF. Written as DNA, the CDR3 is TGCACCAGCAGCCAAGATATGGTAACAGACAGAAAATTATATGGCTACACCTTC.

About this clone itself: A junction end diverges from the germline sequence, so it may reflect a read error. This chain joins TRBV7-7 and TRBJ2-1, with 8 positions matching TRBD2. From germline, CDR1 is SSHAT and CDR2 FNYEAQ (reference sequence). The CDR3 sequence is 16 residues long. The CDR3 reads CASSLVLAGGHNEQFF. CDR3 DNA: TGTGCTAGCAGCTTAGTTCTGGCGGGAGGACACAATGAGCAGTTCTTC. Filled out from reference TRBV7-7 and TRBJ2-1, the complete variable domain reads GAGVSQSPRYKVTKRGQDVTLRCDPISSHATLYWYQQALGQGPEFLTYFNYEAQPDKSGLPSDRFSAERPEGSISTLTIQRTEQRDSAMYRCASSLVLAGGHNEQFFGPGTRLTVL.

J is TRBJ1-5 and V is TRBV15; the D gene is possibly TRBD1 (5 bases). This CDR3 region has 15 residues. V lost 0 bases and J 7 bases, leaving 13 bases between the germline ends. Germline CDR1 is LNHNV and CDR2 is YYDKDF (reference sequence). CDR3 sequence (DNA): TGTGCCACCAGCAGAGATAGAGGGGTCGGCCAGCCCCAGCATTTT. Protein sequence: CATSRDRGVGQPQHF.

The CDR3 DNA sequence: TGTGCCTGGACCCATAGGCCTGGTCTTTCTGAAGCTTTCTTT. The encoded protein is CAWTHRPGLSEAFF. The chain employs TRBV30 and TRBJ1-1; no reliable D call. V was clipped by 4 bases and J by 6 bases, with 18 bases between them. Germline CDR1 GTSNPN, CDR2 SVGIG (reference sequence). This CDR3 contains 14 residues.

This chain uses TRBV18 with TRBJ1-3; no definite D call. Germline V gene data show CDR1 as KGHSH and CDR2 as LQKENI. The CDR3 runs 14 residues. V dropped 9 bases and J dropped 0 bases, with 12 bases sitting between them. In nucleotides, the CDR3 is TGTGCCAGTTTTTCCCCTAACTCTGGAAACACCATATATTTT. Amino acids: CASFSPNSGNTIYF.

The chain joins TRBV12-3 or TRBV12-4 to TRBJ1-2, with D possibly matching TRBD1 (6 bases). Trimming removed 5 bases at V and 2 bases at J, with 6 bases between. The CDR3 has 12 amino acids. CDR3 loop: CASSQGNYGYTF. The CDR3 DNA sequence: TGTGCCAGCAGTCAGGGGAACTATGGCTACACCTTC.

This clone was seen a few times. V and J are TRBV2 and TRBJ2-7; TRBD1 might be the D (6 bases). Germline V gene data show CDR1 as SNHLY and CDR2 as FYNNEI. The CDR3 runs to 14 residues. Trimming stripped 2 bases from V and 0 bases from J, with 8 bases between. CDR3: CASSEQGGSYEQYF. The CDR3 coding sequence is TGTGCCAGCAGTGAACAAGGGGGCTCCTACGAGCAGTACTTC.

Only a few counts were recorded for this clone. The chain carries TRBV6-1 and TRBJ1-5; D gene ambiguous. With 3 bases removed from V and 7 bases from J, the gap between germline ends came to 16 bases. Germline V gene lookup returns CDR1 MNHNS and CDR2 SASEGT. This CDR3 contains 15 residues. The CDR3 protein is CASSDQLGSGQPQHF. DNA of the CDR3: TGTGCCAGCAGTGATCAGTTAGGGTCGGGCCAGCCCCAGCATTTT.

This clone was seen just once. The gene calls are TRBV5-1 and TRBJ2-7; tentatively, D is TRBD1 (6 bases). Per germline, CDR1 SGHRS and CDR2 YFSETQ. This CDR3 has 12 amino acids. V shed 5 bases and J shed 3 bases, with 9 bases lying between them. The CDR3: CASSRDNYEQYF. The CDR3 DNA follows: TGCGCCAGCAGTCGGGACAACTACGAGCAGTACTTC.

The chain's CDR3 is CASSPGQGAFQAFF. In DNA, the CDR3 is TGTGCCAGCAGTCCCGGACAGGGTGCTTTCCAGGCTTTCTTT. The gene calls are TRBV6-5 and TRBJ1-1; 8 bases are a match to TRBD1. V dropped 5 bases and J dropped 11; count of bases not matched to a gene: 13. CDR1 is MNHEY and CDR2 is SVGAGI in the germline V gene. This CDR3 has 14 amino acids.

The chain carries TRBV29-1 and TRBJ2-3; D perhaps matches TRBD2 (5 bases). Germline assignment: CDR1 SQVTM and CDR2 ANQGSEA. The CDR3 is made up of 13 amino acids. V lost 4 bases and J lost 6, with 14 bases in between. CDR3 amino acids: CSVGGAGLDTQYF. Here the CDR3 DNA reads TGCAGCGTTGGCGGCGCAGGACTGGATACGCAGTATTTT.

J is TRBJ1-3 and V is TRBV6-5; 8 bases align to TRBD1. This CDR3 has 15 residues. Germline V gene data show CDR1 as MNHEY and CDR2 as SVGAGI. V was pared by 0 bases and J by 4 bases, with 2 bases of the junction left unmatched. In nucleotides, the CDR3 is TGTGCCAGCAGTTACTCAGGACAGGGAGGAAACACCATATATTTT. Amino acids: CASSYSGQGGNTIYF.

The chain couples TRBV18 to TRBJ1-2; D is unclear. Trimming pared 3 bases from V and 3 bases from J, leaving 14 bases between. Germline CDR1 is KGHSH and CDR2 is LQKENI. CDR3 length: 15 residues. CDR3 coding DNA: TGTGCCAGCTCACCCTTGGTAATTCCTTACTATGGCTACACCTTC. Its translation: CASSPLVIPYYGYTF.

The chain is built from TRBV15 and TRBJ1-5, with D possibly TRBD1 on 5 matching bases. From germline, CDR1 is LNHNV and CDR2 YYDKDF (reference sequence). V shed 0 bases and J shed 1 base, with 10 bases lying between them. The CDR3 runs to 16 residues. In DNA form, the CDR3 reads TGTGCCACCAGCAGAGAGGGGCACGGCAGCAATCAGCCCCAGCATTTT. It encodes CATSREGHGSNQPQHF.

The J gene is TRBJ2-3, the V gene TRBV28; D remains ambiguous. Trimming removed 7 bases at V and 5 bases at J, with 4 bases between. The germline V gene has CDR1 MDHEN and CDR2 SYDVKM. The CDR3 covers 10 residues. The CDR3: CASKGDTQYF. The CDR3 DNA reads TGTGCCAGCAAAGGAGATACGCAGTATTTT.